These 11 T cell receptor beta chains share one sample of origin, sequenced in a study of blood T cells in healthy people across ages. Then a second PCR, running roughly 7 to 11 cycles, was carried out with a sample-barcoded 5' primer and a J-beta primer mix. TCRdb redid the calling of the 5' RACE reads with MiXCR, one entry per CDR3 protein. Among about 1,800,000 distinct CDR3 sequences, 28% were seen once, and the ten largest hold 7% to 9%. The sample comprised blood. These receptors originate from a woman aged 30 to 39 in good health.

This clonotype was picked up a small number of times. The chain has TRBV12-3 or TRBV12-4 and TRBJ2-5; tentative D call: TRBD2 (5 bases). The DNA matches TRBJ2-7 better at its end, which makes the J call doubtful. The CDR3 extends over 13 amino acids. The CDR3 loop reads CASSDRGLYEQYF. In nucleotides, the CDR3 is TGTGCCAGCAGCGACCGGGGTCTTTACGAGCAGTACTTC.

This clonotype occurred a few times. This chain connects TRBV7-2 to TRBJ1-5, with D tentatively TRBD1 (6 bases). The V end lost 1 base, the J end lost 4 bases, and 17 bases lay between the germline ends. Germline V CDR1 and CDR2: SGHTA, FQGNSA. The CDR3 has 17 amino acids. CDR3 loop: CASSLGYWGAFNQPQHF. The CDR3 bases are TGTGCCAGCAGCTTAGGGTATTGGGGGGCCTTTAATCAGCCCCAGCATTTT.

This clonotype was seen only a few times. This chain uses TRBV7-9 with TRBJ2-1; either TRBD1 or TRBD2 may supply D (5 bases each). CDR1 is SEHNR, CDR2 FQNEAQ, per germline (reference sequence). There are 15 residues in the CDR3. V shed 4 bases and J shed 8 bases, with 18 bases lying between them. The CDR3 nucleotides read TGTGCCAGCAGCTCGGGGACCCAAACTTCCCATGAGCAGTTCTTC. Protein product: CASSSGTQTSHEQFF.

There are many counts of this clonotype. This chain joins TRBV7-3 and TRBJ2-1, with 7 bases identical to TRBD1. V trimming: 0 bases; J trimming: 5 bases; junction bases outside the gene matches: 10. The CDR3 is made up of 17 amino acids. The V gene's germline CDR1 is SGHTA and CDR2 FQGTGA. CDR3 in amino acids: CASSLTLTGSLDNEQFF. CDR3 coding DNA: TGTGCCAGCAGCTTAACGCTGACAGGGAGTCTGGACAATGAGCAGTTCTTC.

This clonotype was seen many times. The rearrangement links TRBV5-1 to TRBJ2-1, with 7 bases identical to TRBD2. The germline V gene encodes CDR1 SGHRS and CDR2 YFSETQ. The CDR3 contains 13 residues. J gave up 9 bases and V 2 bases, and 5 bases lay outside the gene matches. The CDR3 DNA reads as TGCGCCAGCAGCTTACGGGAGGCGGGTGAGCAGTTCTTC. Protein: CASSLREAGEQFF.

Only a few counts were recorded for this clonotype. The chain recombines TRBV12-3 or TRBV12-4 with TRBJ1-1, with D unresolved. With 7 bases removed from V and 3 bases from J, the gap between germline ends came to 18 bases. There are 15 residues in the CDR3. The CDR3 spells CASKRERSAYTEAFF. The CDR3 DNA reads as TGTGCCAGCAAGAGGGAACGGTCGGCGTACACTGAAGCTTTCTTT.

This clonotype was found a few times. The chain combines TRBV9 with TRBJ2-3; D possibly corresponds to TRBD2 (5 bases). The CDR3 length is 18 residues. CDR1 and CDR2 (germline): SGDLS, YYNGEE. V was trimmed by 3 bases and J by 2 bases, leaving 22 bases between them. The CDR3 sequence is CASSETPPIGVPTDTQYF. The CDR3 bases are TGTGCCAGCAGCGAGACGCCCCCCATCGGGGTCCCCACAGATACGCAGTATTTT.

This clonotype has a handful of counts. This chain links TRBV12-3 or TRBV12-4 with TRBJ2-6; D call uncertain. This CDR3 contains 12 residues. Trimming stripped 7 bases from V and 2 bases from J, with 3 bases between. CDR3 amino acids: CASKAGANVLTF. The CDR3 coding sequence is TGTGCCAGCAAGGCTGGGGCCAACGTCCTGACTTTC.

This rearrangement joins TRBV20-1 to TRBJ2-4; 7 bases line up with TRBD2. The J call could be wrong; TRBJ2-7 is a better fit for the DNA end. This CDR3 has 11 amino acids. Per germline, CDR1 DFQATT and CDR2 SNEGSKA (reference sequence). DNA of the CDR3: TGCAGTGCTGGACTAGGTTACGAGCAGTACTTC. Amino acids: CSAGLGYEQYF.

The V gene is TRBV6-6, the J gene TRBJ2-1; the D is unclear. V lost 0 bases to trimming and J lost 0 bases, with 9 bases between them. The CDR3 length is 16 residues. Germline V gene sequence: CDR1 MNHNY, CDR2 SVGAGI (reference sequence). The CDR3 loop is CASSYSITSSYNEQFF. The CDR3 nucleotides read TGTGCCAGCAGTTACTCGATAACCAGCTCCTACAATGAGCAGTTCTTC.

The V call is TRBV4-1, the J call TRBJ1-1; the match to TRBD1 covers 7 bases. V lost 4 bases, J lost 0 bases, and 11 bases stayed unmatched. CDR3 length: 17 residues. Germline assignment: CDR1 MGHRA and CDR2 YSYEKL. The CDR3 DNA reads TGCGCCAGCAGCCGCGGACAGGCTCGATCCATGAACACTGAAGCTTTCTTT. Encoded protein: CASSRGQARSMNTEAFF.